This TCR beta chain was observed in a study of blood T cells in healthy people across ages. Through a sample-barcoded 5' primer and a J-beta primer mix, a second PCR was run for roughly 6 to 12 cycles. TCRdb passed the 5' RACE reads through MiXCR, listing each CDR3 protein once. The sample lists around 670,000 distinct CDR3 sequences, roughly 31% occurring once. Germline V lookup: CDR1 SGHTA, CDR2 FQGNSA. V was trimmed by 6 bases and J by 0 bases, leaving 16 bases between them. The CDR3 sequence is 16 residues long. With regard to this clonotype: Its antigen is not identified.

The study's findings and limits: Greater diversity and more naive CD4+ cells were seen in long-lived donors than in aged donors.

This TCR came from a woman older than 75 in good health. V usage is TRBV7-2 and J usage is TRBJ2-3; D is possibly TRBD2 (6 bases). The source material was blood. The CDR3 loop reads CASSSQTSRSTDTQYF. In DNA form, the CDR3 reads TGTGCCAGCAGTTCCCAAACTAGCAGGAGCACAGATACGCAGTATTTT. The full variable domain, with the rest looked up from reference TRBV7-2 and TRBJ2-3, is GAGVSQSPSNKVTEKGKDVELRCDPISGHTALYWYRQSLGQGLEFLIYFQGNSAPDKSGLPSDRFSAERTGGSVSTLTIQRTQQEDSAVYLCASSSQTSRSTDTQYFGPGTRLTVL.